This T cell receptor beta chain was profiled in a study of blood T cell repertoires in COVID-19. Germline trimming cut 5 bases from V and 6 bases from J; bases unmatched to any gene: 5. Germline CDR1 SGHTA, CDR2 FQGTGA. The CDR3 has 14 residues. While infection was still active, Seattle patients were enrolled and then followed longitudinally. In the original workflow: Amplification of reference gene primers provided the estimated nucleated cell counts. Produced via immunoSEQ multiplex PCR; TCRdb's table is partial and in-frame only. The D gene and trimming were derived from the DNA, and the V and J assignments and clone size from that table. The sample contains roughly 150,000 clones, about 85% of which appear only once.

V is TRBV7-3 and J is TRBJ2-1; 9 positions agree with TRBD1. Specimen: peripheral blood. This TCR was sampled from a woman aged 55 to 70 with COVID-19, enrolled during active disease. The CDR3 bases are TGTGCCAGCAGCCCTGACAGGGGGGGCAATGAGCAGTTCTTC. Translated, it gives CASSPDRGGNEQFF.